The clone carrying this TCR beta chain came up once. The Seattle patients joined while their infection was active and were tracked longitudinally afterward. Study processing details: How many nucleated cells were present was estimated from reference gene primer amplification. Clones were read by immunoSEQ multiplex PCR, and TCRdb kept only the in-frame ones, dropping some. The D gene and trimming were derived from the DNA, and the V and J assignments and clone size from that table. This table holds 210,000 or so clones, under 85% found once. The source of the sample is a study of blood T cell repertoires in COVID-19. The CDR3 has 15 residues. The germline V and J ends were trimmed by 3 bases and 3 bases, with 12 bases remaining between them. Germline V gene data show CDR1 as MNHEY and CDR2 as SVGEGT.

Sequencing input: peripheral blood. The source of this sequence is a woman in her twenties or thirties with COVID-19, enrolled during active disease. The chain employs TRBV6-2 or TRBV6-3 and TRBJ2-1; D is possibly TRBD1 (6 bases). The CDR3 nucleotides are TGTGCCAGCAGTTATTCCAGACAGGACTACAATGAGCAGTTCTTC. It is translated as CASSYSRQDYNEQFF.